This record looks at one TCR beta chain sequence and its context. The data were produced by immunoSEQ multiplex PCR, yet TCRdb's version contains in-frame clones alone and is incomplete. The table has 250,000 to 350,000 clones, more than 85% seen once. Enrollees, roughly 18 to 95 years old, lived in approximately 25 US areas. Cohorts were based on clinical histories the participants reported. This record belongs to a study of blood T cell repertoires in COVID-19. This TCR was sampled from a woman aged 30 to 39 who had recovered from COVID-19. Material: PBMCs or T cells enriched from blood (not recorded which).

The CDR3 nucleotides read TGTGCCAGCGGGCCAGGGGCGCAGTATTTT. Its protein is CASGPGAQYF. V is TRBV6-6 and J is TRBJ2-3; D might be TRBD1 (6 bases). CDR1 is MNHNY and CDR2 is SVGAGI in the germline V gene (reference sequence). The CDR3 spans 10 residues. Trimming cost V 8 bases and J 10 bases, with 10 bases left between them.